A single sample gave rise to the 31 T cell receptor beta chains below, sequenced in a study of metastatic and nonmetastatic thyroid tumors. TCRdb redid the clone calls on the PCR reads using MiXCR. The sample lists 15,000 to 20,000 clones; 31% were seen once. Thyroid surgery was performed in patients who had received no treatment beforehand. Sequencing was performed on blood. Receptor source: a female donor with papillary thyroid cancer or a benign thyroid nodule (not recorded which). Some clones in this sample may be carry-over from other donors' samples.

This clone is medium-sized. V and J are TRBV2 and TRBJ1-1; no firm D call. Germline lookup yields CDR1 SNHLY and CDR2 FYNNEI. V lost 7 bases and J lost 1, with 7 bases in between. The CDR3 extends over 12 amino acids. CDR3 residues: CASKRRNTEAFF. CDR3 bases: TGTGCCAGCAAAAGGAGGAACACTGAAGCTTTCTTT. The full variable domain, in which reference TRBV2 and TRBJ1-1 provide the parts outside the CDR3, is EPEVTQTPSHQVTQMGQEVILRCVPISNHLYFYWYRQILGQKVEFLVSFYNNEISEKSEIFDDQFSVERPDGSNFTLKIRSTKLEDSAMYFCASKRRNTEAFFGQGTRLTVV.

This clone was seen just once. V usage is TRBV7-3 and J usage is TRBJ2-7; TRBD2 matches at 7 bases. The J call may be incorrect, as the DNA end agrees better with TRBJ2-1. From germline, CDR1 is SGHTA and CDR2 FQGTGA. The CDR3 consists of 13 residues. The CDR3, as DNA: TGTGCCAGCCAAGCGGGAATGTGGGATGAGCAGTTCTTC. This encodes CASQAGMWDEQFF.

This clone has ten or more counts. V gene TRBV2 combines with J gene TRBJ1-1, with 8 bases aligning to TRBD1. Germline CDR1 reads SNHLY; CDR2 reads FYNNEI. The CDR3 has 12 amino acids. The ends lost 6 bases at V and 7 bases at J; junction bases unmatched: 4. The CDR3 protein is CASSSTGVEAFF. DNA for the CDR3: TGTGCCAGCAGCTCGACAGGGGTTGAAGCTTTCTTT. Complete variable domain (other parts from reference TRBV2 and TRBJ1-1): EPEVTQTPSHQVTQMGQEVILRCVPISNHLYFYWYRQILGQKVEFLVSFYNNEISEKSEIFDDQFSVERPDGSNFTLKIRSTKLEDSAMYFCASSSTGVEAFFGQGTRLTVV.

This clone ranks as medium-sized (0.01 to 0.1%). This chain uses TRBV6-2 or TRBV6-3 with TRBJ2-7; D not resolved. From germline, CDR1 is MNHEY and CDR2 SVGEGT. With 4 bases removed from V and 4 bases from J, the gap between germline ends came to 8 bases. This CDR3 has 12 residues. Here the CDR3 reads CASSSHRYEQYF. CDR3 DNA sequence: TGTGCCAGCAGTTCACACCGGTACGAGCAGTACTTC.

This clone was detected ten times or more. Being one base from a much bigger clone, this may be a read error. The chain joins TRBV11-1 to TRBJ2-3, with D uncertain. This CDR3 has 15 amino acids. Germline CDR1 reads SGHAT; CDR2 reads FQDESV (reference sequence). V dropped 7 bases and J dropped 2 bases, with 16 bases sitting between them. CDR3 in DNA: TGTGCCAGCACCTCAAGTTCCCGGTTCACAGATACGCAGTATTTT. It encodes CASTSSSRFTDTQYF.

The gene calls are TRBV24-1 and TRBJ2-3, with 9 bases aligning to TRBD2. Germline V gene sequence: CDR1 KGHDR, CDR2 SFDVKD. The V gene end was trimmed by 3 bases and the J gene end by 0 bases; junction bases not matched to a gene: 12. The CDR3 is made up of 19 amino acids. The CDR3 spells CATSDPRGSGGESTDTQYF. The DNA of the CDR3 is TGTGCCACCAGTGATCCGCGGGGTAGCGGGGGAGAAAGCACAGATACGCAGTATTTT.

The V call is TRBV6-9, the J call TRBJ1-1, with 10 bases aligning to TRBD1. Unmatched junction bases numbered 16, after V lost 6 bases and J lost 6 bases. The germline gives CDR1 MNHGY, CDR2 SVAAGI. This CDR3 region has 17 residues. The CDR3 reads CASRDRGLKGLRAEAFF. CDR3 bases: TGTGCCAGCAGGGACAGGGGGTTAAAAGGTTTAAGGGCTGAAGCTTTCTTT.

The V call is TRBV4-1, the J call TRBJ2-2; the D gene could be TRBD1 or TRBD2 (5 bases each). The CDR3 length is 15 residues. Germline V gene data show CDR1 as MGHRA and CDR2 as YSYEKL. V was cut by 3 bases and J by 5 bases, with 13 bases left in between. CDR3 loop: CASSHGTYATGELFF. The CDR3 DNA follows: TGCGCCAGCAGCCATGGGACCTACGCAACCGGGGAGCTGTTTTTT.

A note on this clone: One junction end does not reproduce the germline sequence, and a read error may be involved. The chain carries TRBV27 and TRBJ2-1, with D possibly being TRBD2 (6 bases). In germline, CDR1 is MNHEY, CDR2 SMNVEV (reference sequence). The CDR3 is 13 amino acids. The CDR3 reads CTSTSGTLSEQFF. CDR3 DNA sequence: TGCACCAGCACTTCTGGGACTCTAAGTGAGCAGTTCTTC.

By share, this clone counts as medium-sized. This chain joins TRBV6-1 and TRBJ1-2; 7 bases line up with TRBD1. The CDR3 spans 13 residues. Per the germline V gene, CDR1 is MNHNS and CDR2 is SASEGT. After removal of 5 bases from V and 3 bases from J, the junction contained 3 bases not matched to a gene. For the CDR3, the DNA is TGTGCCAGCAGTCCCGGGACAGACTATGGCTACACCTTC. It encodes CASSPGTDYGYTF.

This clone came up a few times. CDR3 in amino acids: CASSQGREQYF. Written as DNA, the CDR3 is TGTGCCAGCAGTCAAGGCCGTGAGCAGTACTTC. V and J are TRBV11-2 and TRBJ2-7; the D is unclear. The CDR3 runs 11 residues. V was shortened by 6 bases and J by 7 bases, with 10 bases between the two germline ends. The V gene's germline CDR1 is SGHAT and CDR2 FQNNGV.

In this sample, this clone turned up many times. Other DNA sequences within the sample encode an identical CDR3. The chain has TRBV11-2 and TRBJ1-2; maybe TRBD1 (5 bases). The CDR3 contains 12 residues. Trimming removed 3 bases at V and 8 bases at J, with 10 bases between. CDR1 is SGHAT, CDR2 FQNNGV, per germline. CDR3: CASSFQGRGYTF. CDR3 in DNA: TGTGCCAGCAGCTTCCAGGGCAGGGGCTACACCTTC.

This clone has just one count. The chain recombines TRBV20-1 with TRBJ2-7; 9 nucleotides match TRBD2. CDR1 DFQATT and CDR2 SNEGSKA come from the germline V gene (reference sequence). The J segment lost 3 bases and the V segment lost 0 bases, leaving 6 bases of the junction unmatched. This CDR3 spans 15 amino acids. As DNA, the CDR3 is TGCAGTGCTAGAGATGGGAGCGGGAGGCACTACGAGCAGTACTTC. The encoded protein is CSARDGSGRHYEQYF.

This chain joins TRBV6-1 and TRBJ1-2; perhaps TRBD1 as D (5 bases). Germline V lookup: CDR1 MNHNS, CDR2 SASEGT. Trimming removed 6 bases from V and 2 bases from J, with 19 bases in between. This CDR3 has 16 residues. The CDR3 sequence: CASRNPGLTLNYGYTF. The CDR3 bases are TGTGCCAGCAGGAACCCGGGACTCACGCTAAACTATGGCTACACCTTC.

For this clone: The limits of the CDR3 on the DNA are not certain, so only TCRdb's listed CDR3 is given. V is TRBV3-1 and J is TRBJ1-1. Ends included, the CDR3 has 15 residues. Germline values: CDR1 LGHDT, CDR2 YNNKEL (reference sequence). The CDR3 spells CASIQAWGLGTESFF.

At least ten counts were recorded for this clone. This sample also contains other DNA sequences that code for the same CDR3. The rearrangement joins TRBV5-6 to TRBJ2-7; 7 nucleotides match TRBD2. V was clipped by 3 bases and J by 7 bases; unmatched bases: 13. Germline assignment: CDR1 SGHDT and CDR2 YYEEEE. The CDR3 is 15 residues long. The CDR3 region has the DNA TGTGCCAGCAGCTCGGGTCGCGGGAGATTAAATGAGCAGTACTTC. Residues: CASSSGRGRLNEQYF.

This chain links TRBV6-1 with TRBJ2-1; TRBD2 aligns across 7 bases. The CDR3 length is 15 residues. V lost 7 bases and J lost 4; bases outside the gene matches: 10. CDR1 is MNHNS, CDR2 SASEGT, per germline. This chain's CDR3 is CASKVLPGGYNEQFF. As DNA, the CDR3 is TGTGCCAGCAAAGTCCTGCCGGGAGGTTACAATGAGCAGTTCTTC.

This chain joins TRBV18 and TRBJ1-1; no clear D gene. Trimming stripped 3 bases from V and 11 bases from J, with 10 bases between. Germline V CDR1 and CDR2: KGHSH, LQKENI. This CDR3 comprises 11 residues. In nucleotides, the CDR3 is TGTGCCAGCTCACCTTCTACATGGGCTTTCTTT. This encodes CASSPSTWAFF.

Points on this clone: No conserved phenylalanine or tryptophan is present at the end of the CDR3, so a read error is the likely explanation. The limits of the CDR3 on the DNA are not certain, so only TCRdb's listed CDR3 is given. The chain couples TRBV18 to TRBJ2-5; TRBD1, the table's D call, lacks a check against the DNA. A total of 17 residues make up the CDR3, ends included. Looked up from germline, CDR1 is KGHSH and CDR2 is LQKENI. The CDR3 spells CASSPPGWTVKEVTPYC.

The chain employs TRBV14 and TRBJ2-3; TRBD2 matches at 12 bases. V lost 4 bases and J lost 6; bases outside the gene matches: 8. The CDR3 length is 16 residues. Germline CDR1 reads SGHDN; CDR2 reads FVKESK. CDR3 residues: CASSPFIGLAGDTQYF. CDR3 in DNA: TGTGCCAGCAGCCCTTTCATTGGACTAGCGGGGGATACGCAGTATTTT.

In its sample, this clone ranks as medium-sized. The rearrangement links TRBV27 to TRBJ2-7, with a weak D call TRBD1 (6 bases). Germline V CDR1 and CDR2: MNHEY, SMNVEV (reference sequence). V lost 0 bases, J lost 7 bases, and 13 bases lay in between. The CDR3 extends over 14 amino acids. The DNA for the CDR3 is TGTGCCAGCAGTTTATCTGGGGGCTGGAATGAGCAGTACTTC. Amino acids: CASSLSGGWNEQYF.

This chain links TRBV4-3 with TRBJ1-1; the match to TRBD1 covers 7 bases. CDR1 and CDR2 (germline): LGHNA, YSLEER. This CDR3 region has 12 residues. With 4 bases clipped from V and 7 bases from J, the junction kept 3 bases outside the gene matches. The CDR3 reads CASSRAGGEAFF. CDR3 coding DNA: TGCGCCAGCAGCCGGGCAGGGGGTGAAGCTTTCTTT.

The sample holds many counts of this clone. V is TRBV29-1 and J is TRBJ2-5; D might be TRBD1 (5 bases). V dropped 5 bases and J dropped 5 bases, with 15 bases sitting between them. There are 13 residues in the CDR3. Germline loops: CDR1 SQVTM, CDR2 ANQGSEA. The CDR3 DNA reads TGCAGCGTTCGGTGGCAGGGCAGTGAGACCCAGTACTTC. Translating it yields CSVRWQGSETQYF.

This clone has just a few counts. The chain employs TRBV9 and TRBJ2-2, with 9 bases identical to TRBD1. CDR1 is SGDLS, CDR2 YYNGEE, per germline. The CDR3 runs 17 residues. With 3 bases clipped from V and 3 bases from J, the junction kept 9 bases outside the gene matches. The CDR3 region is CASSEKRDREDTGELFF. CDR3 nucleotides: TGTGCCAGCAGCGAGAAGCGGGACAGGGAGGACACCGGGGAGCTGTTTTTT.

By share, this clone ranks as medium-sized. V gene TRBV4-2 combines with J gene TRBJ2-5, with D possibly TRBD1 on 6 matching bases. From germline, CDR1 is LGHNA and CDR2 YNFKEQ. The CDR3 runs 16 residues. V was cut by 0 bases and J by 2 bases, with 13 bases left in between. The CDR3 nucleotides are TGTGCCAGCAGCCAAGAGGGGGCAGGGTCACAAGAGACCCAGTACTTC. Translating gives CASSQEGAGSQETQYF.

This clone was recorded a few times. The genes are TRBV28 and TRBJ1-2; no clear D gene. The CDR3 loop spans 13 amino acids. Germline V gene lookup returns CDR1 MDHEN and CDR2 SYDVKM. V was trimmed by 4 bases and J by 11 bases, leaving 17 bases between them. The CDR3 loop reads CASSSGNEKKYTF. The CDR3, as DNA: TGTGCCAGCAGTTCGGGTAATGAGAAAAAATACACCTTC.

This clone was observed at least ten times. The CDR3 DNA sequence: TGCGCCAGCACCCCTTGGGGTAACACTGAAGCTTTCTTT. Protein sequence: CASTPWGNTEAFF. The V gene is TRBV5-1, the J gene TRBJ1-1; the D is unclear. The V gene's germline CDR1 is SGHRS and CDR2 YFSETQ. The CDR3 runs to 13 residues. V shed 6 bases and J shed 2 bases, with 11 bases lying between them.

The J gene is TRBJ2-7, the V gene TRBV6-1; D remains ambiguous. The CDR3 totals 14 residues. Germline values: CDR1 MNHNS, CDR2 SASEGT. V was clipped by 9 bases and J by 2 bases, with 17 bases between them. CDR3 DNA: TGTGCCAGACAGCGTTCAGGCCACCCCTACGAGCAGTACTTC. It specifies CARQRSGHPYEQYF.

This clone was observed many times. J is TRBJ2-3 and V is TRBV7-2; 7 nucleotides match TRBD2. Germline V gene data show CDR1 as SGHTA and CDR2 as FQGNSA. This CDR3 comprises 14 residues. The V and J ends lost 3 bases and 2 bases, in that order; junction bases with no gene match: 2. The CDR3 bases are TGTGCCAGCAGCTTGGGGACTAACACAGATACGCAGTATTTT. Translation gives CASSLGTNTDTQYF.

This clone is medium-sized within its sample. This chain uses TRBV28 with TRBJ1-1; weak D call: TRBD1 (5 bases). In germline, CDR1 is MDHEN, CDR2 SYDVKM. V was trimmed by 1 base and J by 10 bases, leaving 16 bases between them. The CDR3 totals 14 residues. CDR3 sequence: CASSLSGRGEVAFF. CDR3 bases: TGTGCCAGCAGTTTATCGGGTAGGGGCGAAGTAGCTTTCTTT.

By sample share, this clone is medium-sized. This chain connects TRBV11-2 to TRBJ1-2; unclear D gene. Trimming shortened V by 4 bases and J by 4 bases, and 19 bases separated the two germline ends. This CDR3 has 16 residues. Germline values: CDR1 SGHAT, CDR2 FQNNGV. The CDR3 spells CASSSPEVAPPYGYTF. CDR3 nucleotide sequence: TGTGCCAGCAGCTCCCCGGAGGTGGCACCTCCCTATGGCTACACCTTC.